Each of the 30 T cell receptor beta chains below was sequenced from the same sample in a study of T cell changes during pregnancy in multiple sclerosis. The data were produced by immunoSEQ multiplex PCR, yet TCRdb's version contains in-frame clones alone and is incomplete. Of fewer than 80,000 clones listed, about 91% were seen once; the top ten hold 0.29%. The sequencing here drew on CD4+ T cells from peripheral blood mononuclear cells, taken in the third trimester of pregnancy. These receptors came from a female donor in good health, enrolled as a control in a pregnancy study.

The chain employs TRBV6-1 and TRBJ2-2, with 9 nucleotides matching TRBD1. Germline CDR1 is MNHNS and CDR2 is SASEGT. After removal of 6 bases from V and 0 bases from J, the junction contained 2 bases not matched to a gene. The CDR3 runs 15 residues. The CDR3 coding sequence is TGTGCCAGCAGGGGGGACAGGGCGAACACCGGGGAGCTGTTTTTT. As protein: CASRGDRANTGELFF.

CDR3 region: CASGGSTDTQYF. The DNA of the CDR3 is TGTGCCAGCGGCGGGTCCACAGATACGCAGTATTTT. The genes are TRBV11-1 and TRBJ2-3, with D possibly matching TRBD2 (5 bases). The V end lost 8 bases, the J end lost 2 bases, and 8 bases lay between the germline ends. Germline V gene sequence: CDR1 SGHAT, CDR2 FQDESV (reference sequence). The CDR3 extends over 12 amino acids.

The chain recombines TRBV30 with TRBJ1-1; D is unresolved. Trimming pared 8 bases from V and 0 bases from J, leaving 7 bases between. This CDR3 is built from 11 residues. Germline V lookup: CDR1 GTSNPN, CDR2 SVGIG (reference sequence). The CDR3 is CAMNMNTEAFF. The CDR3 coding sequence is TGTGCCATGAACATGAACACTGAAGCTTTCTTT.

The rearrangement joins TRBV9 to TRBJ2-2; tentative D call: TRBD1 (6 bases). The CDR3 covers 16 residues. Trimming removed 3 bases from V and 1 base from J, with 13 bases in between. The germline CDR1 and CDR2 sequences are SGDLS and YYNGEE. The chain's CDR3 is CASSAAGTRNTGELFF. The CDR3 DNA is TGTGCCAGCAGCGCCGCCGGGACAAGGAACACCGGGGAGCTGTTTTTT.

The rearrangement links TRBV5-4 to TRBJ2-2, with 9 bases that match TRBD2. Looked up from germline, CDR1 is SGHNT and CDR2 is YYREEE (reference sequence). The trim removed 4 bases at V and 7 bases at J, leaving 11 bases unmatched. The CDR3 extends over 16 amino acids. CDR3 DNA sequence: TGTGCCAGCAGCGATGGATATAGGACTAGCGTCGGGGAGCTGTTTTTT. It yields the protein CASSDGYRTSVGELFF.

This chain connects TRBV7-3 to TRBJ1-1; possible D gene TRBD1, 5 bases. Germline V CDR1 and CDR2: SGHTA, FQGTGA. Trimming stripped 2 bases from V and 4 bases from J, with 11 bases between. The CDR3 runs to 14 residues. CDR3 protein: CASSLFKGATEAFF. In DNA, the CDR3 is TGTGCCAGCAGCTTATTCAAAGGGGCCACTGAAGCTTTCTTT.

As regards this clone: One end of the junction is discordant with germline, which a read error may explain. The chain has TRBV7-7 and TRBJ2-7; 8 bases line up with TRBD1. The CDR3 runs to 22 residues. CDR1 and CDR2 from the germline V gene are SSHAT and FNYEAQ (reference sequence). CDR3 nucleotide sequence: TGTGCTAGCAGCTTACCCCTACCAGGAACAGGGGGAATAGGGACCCCATCCTACGAGCAGTACTTC. Encoded protein: CASSLPLPGTGGIGTPSYEQYF.

The chain has TRBV11-1 and TRBJ2-1; 16 bases match TRBD2. The V and J ends lost 6 bases and 7 bases, in that order; junction bases with no gene match: 9. In germline, CDR1 is SGHAT, CDR2 FQDESV (reference sequence). This CDR3 is built from 17 residues. The CDR3 loop reads CASREPGLAGGQNEQFF. The CDR3 DNA sequence: TGTGCCAGCAGGGAGCCGGGACTAGCGGGGGGGCAGAATGAGCAGTTCTTC.

The genes are TRBV6-4 and TRBJ1-2, with D uncertain. The V end was cut by 3 bases, the J end by 6 bases, with 14 bases between. The V gene's germline CDR1 is MRHNA and CDR2 SNTAGT. The CDR3 is made up of 14 amino acids. The CDR3 sequence is CASSDSRRLNGYTF. As DNA, the CDR3 is TGTGCCAGCAGTGATTCCAGGAGGCTAAATGGCTACACCTTC.

The chain carries TRBV20-1 and TRBJ2-5, with 7 bases aligning to TRBD1. Germline V CDR1 and CDR2: DFQATT, SNEGSKA (reference sequence). The CDR3 spans 11 residues. V lost 7 bases, J lost 1 base, and 0 bases stayed unmatched. CDR3 in amino acids: CSGQGQETQYF. In DNA form, the CDR3 reads TGCAGTGGACAGGGCCAAGAGACCCAGTACTTC.

V usage is TRBV2 and J usage is TRBJ2-5; 7 nucleotides align to TRBD2. This CDR3 is built from 13 residues. The V segment lost 6 bases and the J segment 5 bases; nucleotides outside the gene matches: 6. Germline lookup yields CDR1 SNHLY and CDR2 FYNNEI. CDR3 loop: CASRTTSRETQYF. DNA of the CDR3: TGTGCCAGCAGGACGACTAGCCGCGAGACCCAGTACTTC.

The rearrangement joins TRBV10-3 to TRBJ1-3; D may be TRBD1 (6 bases). Trimming took off 4 bases at V and 6 bases at J, with 16 bases between the two ends. Germline lookup yields CDR1 ENHRY and CDR2 SYGVKD. CDR3 length: 15 amino acids. The CDR3 reads CAISAMDSLINTIYF. Here the CDR3 DNA reads TGTGCCATCAGTGCAATGGACAGCCTCATAAACACCATATATTTT.

The chain couples TRBV11-3 to TRBJ1-2; no definite D call. Per germline, CDR1 SGHNT and CDR2 YENEEA. This CDR3 is 15 amino acids long. Trimming removed 5 bases from V and 8 bases from J, with 21 bases in between. CDR3 amino acids: CASSQNQRVPEGYTF. CDR3 sequence (DNA): TGTGCCAGCAGCCAGAACCAGCGGGTCCCGGAGGGCTACACCTTC.

The rearrangement joins TRBV25-1 to TRBJ2-3; weak D call: TRBD2 (6 bases). The CDR3 covers 15 residues. The V end was cut by 3 bases, the J end by 0 bases, with 10 bases between. Germline V gene sequence: CDR1 MGHDK, CDR2 SYGVNS. CDR3 bases: TGTGCCAGCAGTGACACGGGGACTAGCACAGATACGCAGTATTTT. Its translation: CASSDTGTSTDTQYF.

This chain uses TRBV21-1 with TRBJ1-2. TRBV21-1 is a known pseudogene. The CDR3 loop spans 12 amino acids. CDR3 in DNA: TGTGCCAGCAACTCCCACCACTATGGCTACACCTTC. Translation: CASNSHHYGYTF.

The chain couples TRBV12-5 to TRBJ2-1; weak D call: TRBD1 (6 bases). V was clipped by 6 bases and J by 1 base, with 16 bases between them. Germline CDR1 LGHNT, CDR2 FRNRAP. The CDR3 spans 16 residues. CDR3 in amino acids: CASGPTGGTSYNEQFF. CDR3 bases: TGTGCTAGTGGACCAACTGGGGGCACGTCCTACAATGAGCAGTTCTTC.

V and J are TRBV4-2 and TRBJ1-1, with TRBD1 matching 9 bases. This CDR3 has 14 amino acids. With V trimmed by 1 base and J by 4 bases, 1 base remained unmatched. CDR1 and CDR2 (germline): LGHNA, YNFKEQ. The CDR3 sequence is CASSQGDRVTEAFF. Here the CDR3 DNA reads TGTGCCAGCAGCCAAGGGGACAGGGTCACTGAAGCTTTCTTT.

The chain combines TRBV19 with TRBJ1-2, with D hard to call. CDR1 is LNHDA, CDR2 SQIVND, per germline (reference sequence). The CDR3 length is 14 residues. Trimming took 3 bases from V and 0 from J, leaving 8 bases between them. CDR3 protein: CASSMGRANYGYTF. For the CDR3, the DNA is TGTGCCAGTAGTATGGGCAGAGCTAACTATGGCTACACCTTC.

In its sample, this clone was seen once. This chain links TRBV5-1 with TRBJ1-6, with D uncertain. CDR1 and CDR2 from the germline V gene are SGHRS and YFSETQ. The CDR3 is 16 amino acids. Trimming pared 2 bases from V and 14 bases from J, leaving 23 bases between. The CDR3 protein is CASSLNPGYGGASLHF. DNA of the CDR3: TGCGCCAGCAGCTTAAACCCAGGATATGGTGGCGCATCCCTCCACTTT.

The chain is built from TRBV6-6 and TRBJ2-4; 7 bases match TRBD1. This CDR3 is 16 amino acids long. Germline-derived CDR1 and CDR2 are MNHNY and SVGAGI (reference sequence). Trimming removed 6 bases from V and 0 bases from J; junction bases left unmatched: 8. CDR3 sequence reads: CASSNGQDLAKNIQYF. The CDR3 region has the DNA TGTGCCAGCAGCAATGGACAGGACTTAGCCAAAAACATTCAGTACTTC.

This clone showed up just a few times. J is TRBJ1-1 and V is TRBV30; no firm D call. V was shortened by 3 bases and J by 10 bases, with 24 bases between the two germline ends. CDR1 and CDR2 from the germline V gene are GTSNPN and SVGIG (reference sequence). The CDR3 totals 15 residues. CDR3 amino acids: CAWRTSRRELTGAFF. The CDR3 nucleotides are TGTGCCTGGAGGACATCACGGAGGGAACTAACCGGAGCTTTCTTT.

This chain links TRBV4-1 with TRBJ2-7; 9 nucleotides agree with TRBD1. CDR1 is MGHRA and CDR2 is YSYEKL in the germline V gene. V was clipped by 0 bases and J by 7 bases; unmatched bases: 10. The CDR3 covers 16 residues. This CDR3 reads CASSQEGTGLSGEQYF. The CDR3 region has the DNA TGCGCCAGCAGCCAAGAAGGGACAGGGCTTTCGGGTGAGCAGTACTTC.

Remarks on this clone: One end of the junction does not line up with germline, which may come from a read error. The rearrangement links TRBV4-1 to TRBJ2-1, with 14 bases that match TRBD2. Per the germline V gene, CDR1 is MGHRA and CDR2 is YSYEKL. The CDR3 is 18 residues long. The CDR3 nucleotides read TGCGCCAGCAGCGAAGAGACTAGCGGGGGGGCGTCCTACAATGAGCAGTTCTTC. Translation gives CASSEETSGGASYNEQFF.

This chain uses TRBV7-3 with TRBJ1-2; 8 nucleotides match TRBD1. CDR3 length equals 15 residues. V dropped 3 bases and J dropped 1; count of bases not matched to a gene: 4. Germline CDR1 is SGHTA and CDR2 is FQGTGA. CDR3 coding DNA: TGTGCCAGCAGCTTGGACAGGGACGATAACTATGGCTACACCTTC. The encoded protein is CASSLDRDDNYGYTF.

The chain has TRBV27 and TRBJ2-7; the match to TRBD1 covers 10 bases. J gave up 7 bases and V 5 bases, and 8 bases lay outside the gene matches. CDR1 is MNHEY and CDR2 is SMNVEV in the germline V gene (reference sequence). The CDR3 is 14 residues long. In nucleotides, the CDR3 is TGTGCCAGCAGTCTAAGACAGGGGGCGGGGGAGCAGTACTTC. Protein: CASSLRQGAGEQYF.

This chain links TRBV15 with TRBJ2-3, with 15 bases fitting TRBD2. V lost 0 bases, J lost 6 bases, and 10 bases stayed unmatched. Germline V gene data show CDR1 as LNHNV and CDR2 as YYDKDF (reference sequence). The CDR3 has 19 amino acids. The CDR3 protein is CATSRDQGLAGGAHDTQYF. CDR3 DNA: TGTGCCACCAGCAGAGATCAGGGACTAGCGGGGGGCGCCCACGATACGCAGTATTTT.

This sequence joins TRBV5-4 and TRBJ2-5; 9 positions agree with TRBD1. This CDR3 spans 16 amino acids. V shed 0 bases, J shed 5 bases, and the junction held 8 bases outside the gene matches. Germline V gene data show CDR1 as SGHNT and CDR2 as YYREEE (reference sequence). In DNA form, the CDR3 reads TGTGCCAGCAGCTTGGCCGGGACAGGGAGGATGGAGACCCAGTACTTC. The encoded protein is CASSLAGTGRMETQYF.

CDR3 residues: CASSRPGQGDSPLHF. In DNA, the CDR3 is TGTGCCAGCAGTCGACCGGGACAGGGCGATTCACCCCTCCACTTT. The chain has TRBV6-5 and TRBJ1-6, with TRBD1 matching over 9 bases. V lost 5 bases, J lost 8 bases, and 7 bases stayed unmatched. The CDR3 has 15 amino acids. The germline gives CDR1 MNHEY, CDR2 SVGAGI.

The chain combines TRBV4-1 with TRBJ2-2; tentative D call: TRBD2 (5 bases). The CDR3 runs 19 residues. The ends were cut back, 0 bases at V and 5 bases at J, with 22 bases in the middle. Germline V gene data show CDR1 as MGHRA and CDR2 as YSYEKL. The CDR3: CASSQDVPGSRVYTGELFF. DNA of the CDR3: TGCGCCAGCAGCCAAGATGTTCCGGGGTCGAGAGTTTATACCGGGGAGCTGTTTTTT.

The chain has TRBV30 and TRBJ2-4, with D maybe TRBD2 (7 bases). With 2 bases removed from V and 9 bases from J, the gap between germline ends came to 14 bases. Germline V lookup: CDR1 GTSNPN, CDR2 SVGIG (reference sequence). CDR3 size: 13 residues. CDR3 bases: TGTGCCTGGAGTCCCCGGGGAGGGGGCATTCAGTACTTC. It yields the protein CAWSPRGGGIQYF.